This is a list of T cell receptor beta chains from one sample in a study of blood T cell repertoires in COVID-19. Sequenced by immunoSEQ multiplex PCR; TCRdb stores in-frame clones only, minus some. The sample has some 200,000 clones; more than 80% are singletons. The sample was PBMCs or T cells enriched from blood (not recorded which). These receptors all come from a woman between 18 and 29 years old in a cohort exposed to, infected with or recovered from COVID-19 (not recorded which). Each CDR3 is given with its conserved first and last residue. The D gene is left open where the match is weak. Clone size is stated in some rows and not others, as once, few, many or a class when expanded.

TRBD1	TRBV5-1	TRBJ2-7	-	TGCGCCAGCAGCGTCGACAGGGGGGAATTATACTTC	CASSVDRGELYF
TRBD1	TRBV6-2/TRBV6-3	TRBJ2-2	few	TGTGCCAGCAGTTATTCAGGGGGCGCAAACACCGGGGAGCTGTTTTTT	CASSYSGGANTGELFF
TRBD1	TRBV19	TRBJ1-1	once	TGTGCCAGTAGTATAGATCCGACAGGGGGCATGAACACTGAAGCTTTCTTT	CASSIDPTGGMNTEAFF
-	TRBV19	TRBJ1-2	-	TGTGCCAGTAGTGAGGCGGCTAGATCTTATGGCTACACCTTC	CASSEAARSYGYTF
-	TRBV7-9	TRBJ1-5	-	TGTGCCAGCACCCCGGGAGGGGATCAGCCCCAGCATTTT	CASTPGGDQPQHF
-	TRBV4-2	TRBJ1-1	-	TGTGCCAGCAGCCAGATGGGAACGAGAGGGAGGGAGAACACTGAAGCTTTCTTT	CASSQMGTRGRENTEAFF
-	TRBV24-1	TRBJ2-2	-	TGTGCCACCTTGCGCCAAGACACGTACACCGGGGAGCTGTTTTTT	CATLRQDTYTGELFF
TRBD1	TRBV27	TRBJ1-5	once	TGTGCCAGCAGTCCGACAGGGGATCAGCCCCAGCATTTT	CASSPTGDQPQHF
TRBD2	TRBV19	TRBJ2-1	-	TGTGCCAGTAGTACCCTCCTCGGGGGGGCCGATTTCAATGAGCAGTTCTTC	CASSTLLGGADFNEQFF
-	TRBV28	TRBJ2-1	-	TGTGCCAGCAGTCCTTCTAGATCCCCCAGAGAGCAGTTCTTC	CASSPSRSPREQFF
TRBD1	TRBV5-1	TRBJ1-4	-	TGCGCCAGCAGTTTTGACAGGGCAGCAACTAATGAAAAACTGTTTTTT	CASSFDRAATNEKLFF
-	TRBV27	TRBJ1-6	-	TGTGCCAGCAGCCCAGGACTCATGCTGGGACCCCTCCACTTT	CASSPGLMLGPLHF
-	TRBV25-1	TRBJ1-6	-	TGTGCCAGCAGTGAATGGGACAATTATAATTCACCCCTCCACTTT	CASSEWDNYNSPLHF
TRBD2	TRBV4-2	TRBJ2-3	-	TGTGCCAGCAGCCAGGAACTAGCGGGGACCACAGATACGCAGTATTTT	CASSQELAGTTDTQYF
-	TRBV2	TRBJ1-6	-	TGTGCCAGCAAAACCCGGGTTCCAAATTCACCCCTCCACTTT	CASKTRVPNSPLHF
-	TRBV5-1	TRBJ2-2	-	TGCGCCAGCAGGGACAAGATCGCGAACACCGGGGAGCTGTTTTTT	CASRDKIANTGELFF
-	TRBV4-2	TRBJ1-6	-	TGTGCCAGCAGCCCCCCATGGGGAGGTGCACGGGATTCACCCCTCCACTTT	CASSPPWGGARDSPLHF
-	TRBV21-1	TRBJ1-3	-	TGTGCCAGCAGCATGCGGGGGCTGACTGGAAACACCATATATTTT	CASSMRGLTGNTIYF
TRBD2	TRBV11-2	TRBJ2-1	-	TGTGCCAGCAGCTTAAGCAGACTAGCGGCACTAAATGAGCAGTTCTTC	CASSLSRLAALNEQFF
TRBD1	TRBV7-9	TRBJ2-2	few	TGTGCCAGCAGTTACAGGGGGCGCGACACCGGGGAGCTGTTTTTT	CASSYRGRDTGELFF
TRBD1	TRBV12-5	TRBJ1-1	-	TGTGCTAGTGGTTCTGGGACAGGGGAAGCTTTCTTT	CASGSGTGEAFF
-	TRBV6-5	TRBJ1-1	-	TGTGCCAGCAGTACTCCCAGGGTTGGGAACACTGAAGCTTTCTTT	CASSTPRVGNTEAFF
TRBD1	TRBV28	TRBJ1-1	once	TGTGCCAGCAGTAAAGCCCGGGACAGGGTTCACACTGAAGCTTTCTTT	CASSKARDRVHTEAFF
TRBD1	TRBV7-8	TRBJ2-7	-	TGTGCCAGCAGTTCGACGGTAGTGGGGACAGGGACCTCCTACGAGCAGTACTTC	CASSSTVVGTGTSYEQYF
TRBD2	TRBV18	TRBJ2-3	-	TGTGCCAGCTCACCTTACGATAGCGGGAGCACAGATACGCAGTATTTT	CASSPYDSGSTDTQYF
TRBD1	TRBV9	TRBJ2-7	-	TGTGCCAGCAGCCCTAATACAGGGGGCGCCTACGAGCAGTACTTC	CASSPNTGGAYEQYF
-	TRBV19	TRBJ1-1	-	TGTGCCAGTAGTAGCCTTGCCGGCACTGAAGCTTTCTTT	CASSSLAGTEAFF
TRBD1	TRBV6-5	TRBJ1-6	-	TGTGCCAGCAGTCAACAGACAGGGTCTAATTCACCCCTCCACTTT	CASSQQTGSNSPLHF
-	TRBV7-3	TRBJ2-1	-	TGTGCCAGCAGCTTGGATTGGTCTAGTAATGAGCAGTTCTTC	CASSLDWSSNEQFF
TRBD1	TRBV24-1	TRBJ2-2	-	TGTGCCACCTCGGGACAGGGGGCCACCGGGGAGCTGTTTTTT	CATSGQGATGELFF
-	TRBV11-3	TRBJ2-1	-	TGTGCCAGCAGCTCCCGGAGTGCCATGAGCTCCTACAATGAGCAGTTCTTC	CASSSRSAMSSYNEQFF
-	TRBV28	TRBJ2-7	-	TGTGCCAGCAGTCCCCCAATGAGAGGGAACTCCTACGAGCAGTACTTC	CASSPPMRGNSYEQYF
-	TRBV5-4	TRBJ2-5	-	TGTGCCAGCAGCTTCAAGGGGTTGCCGGAGGAGACCCAGTACTTC	CASSFKGLPEETQYF
TRBD1	TRBV2	TRBJ1-2	-	TGTGCCAGCAGGGGACAGACCTCTAACTATGGCTACACCTTC	CASRGQTSNYGYTF
-	TRBV6-5	TRBJ1-2	-	TGTGCCAGCAGTTACTCGGGAGGGGGAGATGGCTACACCTTC	CASSYSGGGDGYTF
-	TRBV6-5	TRBJ2-5	-	TGTGCCAGCAGTTACGGGAGACCCCCCGCGGGGACCCAGTACTTC	CASSYGRPPAGTQYF
TRBD1	TRBV18	TRBJ2-1	-	TGTGCCAGCTCACCACCGGAGTACAGGGGGCTGAATGAGCAGTTCTTC	CASSPPEYRGLNEQFF